These 30 T cell receptor beta chains share one sample of origin, sequenced in a study of shared clonotypes between healthy human individuals (dated by TCRdb to 2018 to 2021). Library preparation employed the immunoSEQ multiplex PCR assay. TCRdb provides this immuneACCESS table in a form limited to in-frame rearrangements. Some clones are lacking; in checked studies, under half of them reflect an unresolved V gene, and why the rest are absent is not known. The sample table holds 650,000 to 800,000 clones, of which approximately 90% were seen once. The ten top clones hold about 24% of the sample. For the CD8 naive samples, CD45RO-negative cells were positively selected for CCR7, yielding a CD45RA+CCR7+ population from which TemRA cells were excluded. What was sequenced was naive CD8+ T cells sorted from blood. What this sample's cell subset or site label stands for: CD45RA+CCR7+. Source of these receptors: a man in his thirties or forties in good health.

This chain uses TRBV27 with TRBJ2-3, with D possibly TRBD2 on 5 matching bases. V lost 1 base and J lost 4, with 12 bases in between. The germline CDR1 and CDR2 sequences are MNHEY and SMNVEV (reference sequence). This CDR3 has 15 amino acids. CDR3 coding DNA: TGTGCCAGCAGTTTATTGCGGGTCCTCCCAGATACGCAGTATTTT. Encoded protein: CASSLLRVLPDTQYF.

J is TRBJ1-1 and V is TRBV29-1; D is unresolved. This CDR3 is built from 12 residues. The germline V and J ends were trimmed by 4 bases and 0 bases, with 6 bases remaining between them. CDR1 and CDR2 from the germline V gene are SQVTM and ANQGSEA. CDR3 in DNA: TGCAGCGTTGGACACCTGAACACTGAAGCTTTCTTT. Protein: CSVGHLNTEAFF.

The genes are TRBV6-1 and TRBJ1-2; D gene uncertain. This CDR3 region has 16 residues. Germline values: CDR1 MNHNS, CDR2 SASEGT. Between the trimmed V and J ends, which lost 1 base and 6 bases, there was a span of 18 bases. For the CDR3, the DNA is TGTGCCAGCAGTGAAGTGGCAGGTCCTACTCTTGATGGCTACACCTTC. Protein: CASSEVAGPTLDGYTF.

The chain combines TRBV5-1 with TRBJ2-1; possible D gene TRBD1, 5 bases. CDR3 length: 15 residues. V lost 6 bases, J lost 6 bases, and 19 bases lay in between. Germline V gene sequence: CDR1 SGHRS, CDR2 YFSETQ. The CDR3 sequence: CASNLKNDRTNEQFF. The CDR3, as DNA: TGCGCCAGCAACTTAAAAAACGACAGAACCAATGAGCAGTTCTTC.

CDR3 sequence reads: CASSVSIAGGGDEQFF. In nucleotides, the CDR3 is TGTGCCAGCAGCGTATCTATAGCGGGAGGGGGCGATGAGCAGTTCTTC. The chain employs TRBV9 and TRBJ2-1, with TRBD2 matching over 11 bases. The CDR3 is 16 amino acids. The germline CDR1 and CDR2 sequences are SGDLS and YYNGEE. V gave up 1 base and J gave up 8 bases; unmatched junction bases: 8.

The chain carries TRBV5-1 and TRBJ2-1, with D perhaps matching TRBD2 (11 bases). Germline V gene lookup returns CDR1 SGHRS and CDR2 YFSETQ. CDR3 size: 17 residues. V gave up 6 bases and J gave up 4 bases, with 23 bases separating them. The CDR3 nucleotides are TGCGCCAGCACGCGGGACAGGGGACTAGCGGAGTACAATGAGCAGTTCTTC. It is translated as CASTRDRGLAEYNEQFF.

The V and J genes are TRBV7-8 and TRBJ1-5; D unclear. V lost 5 bases and J 0 bases, leaving 8 bases between the germline ends. The CDR3 runs 14 residues. CDR1 and CDR2 (germline): SGHVS, FQNEAQ. DNA of the CDR3: TGTGCCAGCAGCCCAACAGATAGCAATCAGCCCCAGCATTTT. Amino acid sequence: CASSPTDSNQPQHF.

This clone has a handful of counts. The gene calls are TRBV27 and TRBJ1-5; D uncertain. Germline V gene lookup returns CDR1 MNHEY and CDR2 SMNVEV (reference sequence). Trimming removed 7 bases from V and 3 bases from J, with 16 bases in between. The CDR3 is made up of 15 amino acids. The CDR3 nucleotides read TGTGCCAGCAAACCTGCGCCAGCGGACAATCAGCCCCAGCATTTT. Its translation: CASKPAPADNQPQHF.

The chain employs TRBV2 and TRBJ1-1; the D is unclear. The CDR3 runs to 13 residues. The germline V gene has CDR1 SNHLY and CDR2 FYNNEI. Trimming pared 7 bases from V and 4 bases from J, leaving 13 bases between. The CDR3 DNA is TGTGCCAGCATCCCTACGGGTGGCACTGAAGCTTTCTTT. It is translated as CASIPTGGTEAFF.

The V and J genes are TRBV11-2 and TRBJ2-1; 9 nucleotides match TRBD2. Germline-derived CDR1 and CDR2 are SGHAT and FQNNGV. The CDR3 has 15 residues. Losses at the gene ends were 1 base for V and 8 bases for J; bases not matched to a gene: 6. The CDR3 protein is CASSLVRGGEDEQFF. The CDR3 coding sequence is TGTGCCAGCAGCTTAGTGCGGGGGGGCGAGGATGAGCAGTTCTTC.

The chain combines TRBV9 with TRBJ2-3; D is perhaps TRBD2 (5 bases). The ends were cut back, 2 bases at V and 1 base at J, with 8 bases in the middle. The germline V gene encodes CDR1 SGDLS and CDR2 YYNGEE. The CDR3 contains 14 residues. CDR3 in DNA: TGTGCCAGCAGCGTCGCGGGTCGCACAGATACGCAGTATTTT. Its translation: CASSVAGRTDTQYF.

The V and J genes are TRBV11-2 and TRBJ2-6, with D unclear. The CDR3 is 14 residues long. Germline V gene sequence: CDR1 SGHAT, CDR2 FQNNGV. The V gene lost 3 bases and the J gene lost 4 bases, with 7 bases spanning the gap. CDR3 DNA: TGTGCCAGCAGCTTTCTAACGGGGGCCAACGTCCTGACTTTC. It encodes CASSFLTGANVLTF.

This rearrangement joins TRBV19 to TRBJ1-5, with D uncertain. Germline V gene lookup returns CDR1 LNHDA and CDR2 SQIVND (reference sequence). The CDR3 extends over 11 amino acids. The V end lost 8 bases, the J end lost 7 bases, and 9 bases lay between the germline ends. The CDR3, as DNA: TGTGCCAGTGGGCCGGGGCAGCCCCAGCATTTT. Protein: CASGPGQPQHF.

Comment on this clone: A clone one base away is much larger, so this may be a read error. The identical CDR3 is also encoded by other nucleotide sequences in the sample. The gene calls are TRBV7-9 and TRBJ2-1; TRBD1 or TRBD2 may be the D gene (5 bases each). The CDR3 spans 11 residues. V lost 3 bases to trimming and J lost 8 bases, with 5 bases between them. Germline CDR1 and CDR2: SEHNR and FQNEAQ (reference sequence). CDR3 nucleotide sequence: TGTGCCAGCAGCTTGGGGGATGAGCAGTTCTTC. It is translated as CASSLGDEQFF.

Worth noting for this clone: Other DNA sequences of this sample code for an identical CDR3. The chain uses TRBV19 and TRBJ2-1, with 9 bases matching TRBD2. With V trimmed by 3 bases and J by 6 bases, 3 bases remained unmatched. The CDR3 is 14 residues long. Germline V lookup: CDR1 LNHDA, CDR2 SQIVND (reference sequence). The DNA for the CDR3 is TGTGCCAGTAGTATCGCGGGAGGGCCCAATGAGCAGTTCTTC. This translates into CASSIAGGPNEQFF. The full variable domain, rest sourced from reference TRBV19 and TRBJ2-1, is DGGITQSPKYLFRKEGQNVTLSCEQNLNHDAMYWYRQDPGQGLRLIYYSQIVNDFQKGDIAEGYSVSREKKESFPLTVTSAQKNPTAFYLCASSIAGGPNEQFFGPGTRLTVL.

The chain joins TRBV4-2 to TRBJ1-1; 8 nucleotides agree with TRBD1. V shed 2 bases and J 4 bases; nucleotides not matched to a gene: 12. Germline CDR1 LGHNA, CDR2 YNFKEQ. The CDR3 is made up of 17 amino acids. This CDR3 is CASSQSGTGVWGTEAFF. Written as DNA, the CDR3 is TGTGCCAGCAGCCAAAGTGGGACAGGTGTTTGGGGCACTGAAGCTTTCTTT.

The CDR3 reads CASSSTSSGVNEQFF. The CDR3 DNA follows: TGTGCCAGCAGCTCTACTAGCTCGGGAGTAAATGAGCAGTTCTTC. This chain uses TRBV7-9 with TRBJ2-1; perhaps TRBD2 as D (6 bases). Trimming took off 4 bases at V and 7 bases at J, with 17 bases between the two ends. Germline V lookup: CDR1 SEHNR, CDR2 FQNEAQ (reference sequence). The length of the CDR3 is 15 residues.

The rearrangement uses TRBV27 and TRBJ2-7, with D hard to call. Germline V gene lookup returns CDR1 MNHEY and CDR2 SMNVEV (reference sequence). Deletions cut 3 bases from V and 7 bases from J, with 19 bases between. The CDR3 spans 15 residues. CDR3 in amino acids: CASSFVGSFGDEQYF. CDR3 sequence (DNA): TGTGCCAGCAGTTTTGTTGGATCCTTTGGGGATGAGCAGTACTTC.

V gene TRBV7-2 combines with J gene TRBJ1-5; TRBD1 matches at 7 bases. This CDR3 is 15 amino acids long. The ends lost 5 bases at V and 3 bases at J; junction bases unmatched: 7. Per the germline V gene, CDR1 is SGHTA and CDR2 is FQGNSA. Here the CDR3 reads CASSPGTVNNQPQHF. Here the CDR3 DNA reads TGTGCCAGCAGCCCGGGGACAGTTAACAATCAGCCCCAGCATTTT. Based on the CDR3 plus reference TRBV7-2 and TRBJ1-5, the full variable domain is GAGVSQSPSNKVTEKGKDVELRCDPISGHTALYWYRQSLGQGLEFLIYFQGNSAPDKSGLPSDRFSAERTGGSVSTLTIQRTQQEDSAVYLCASSPGTVNNQPQHFGDGTRLSIL.

V and J are TRBV10-3 and TRBJ1-1, with D unresolved. The CDR3 runs to 12 residues. Germline lookup yields CDR1 ENHRY and CDR2 SYGVKD. V lost 3 bases and J lost 7, with 9 bases in between. CDR3 amino acids: CAISDDSFEAFF. CDR3 DNA sequence: TGTGCCATCAGTGACGATAGCTTTGAAGCTTTCTTT.

The V gene is TRBV29-1, the J gene TRBJ2-1, with 7 bases matching TRBD2. Germline V gene data show CDR1 as SQVTM and CDR2 as ANQGSEA. With V trimmed by 6 bases and J by 5 bases, 7 bases remained unmatched. This CDR3 region has 13 residues. The CDR3 coding sequence is TGCAGCGTCCACGGGACTACTAACAATGAGCAGTTCTTC. Translated: CSVHGTTNNEQFF.

About this clone: The same CDR3 can be traced to other DNA sequences in this sample. This rearrangement joins TRBV12-5 to TRBJ1-1; D not resolved. The CDR3 consists of 12 residues. V was clipped by 3 bases and J by 1 base, with 3 bases between them. Germline CDR1 and CDR2: LGHNT and FRNRAP. This CDR3 reads CASGLGNTEAFF. CDR3 coding DNA: TGTGCTAGTGGTTTAGGGAACACTGAAGCTTTCTTT. The complete variable domain, with remaining parts taken from reference TRBV12-5 and TRBJ1-1, reads DARVTQTPRHKVTEMGQEVTMRCQPILGHNTVFWYRQTMMQGLELLAYFRNRAPLDDSGMPKDRFSAEMPDATLATLKIQPSEPRDSAVYFCASGLGNTEAFFGQGTRLTVV.

J is TRBJ1-2 and V is TRBV27; D not resolved. This CDR3 spans 13 amino acids. Germline V gene data show CDR1 as MNHEY and CDR2 as SMNVEV (reference sequence). Trimming removed 3 bases from V and 7 bases from J, with 12 bases in between. This CDR3 reads CASSFTPSAGYTF. DNA for the CDR3: TGTGCCAGCAGTTTCACCCCCAGCGCTGGCTACACCTTC.

This clone was observed a few times. The chain combines TRBV6-6 with TRBJ2-7, with 11 bases matching TRBD2. Trimming at V came to 9 bases and at J to 4 bases, leaving 14 bases not matched to a gene. CDR1 is MNHNY, CDR2 SVGAGI, per germline (reference sequence). There are 16 residues in the CDR3. CDR3 in amino acids: CASMLLAGGPWYEQYF. DNA of the CDR3: TGTGCCAGTATGCTCTTAGCGGGAGGGCCATGGTACGAGCAGTACTTC.

The chain recombines TRBV9 with TRBJ2-1, with 9 bases that match TRBD2. Germline CDR1 reads SGDLS; CDR2 reads YYNGEE. With 1 base clipped from V and 0 bases from J, the junction kept 5 bases outside the gene matches. CDR3 length equals 17 residues. As DNA, the CDR3 is TGTGCCAGCAGCGTACAGACTAGCGGATTCTCCTACAATGAGCAGTTCTTC. Translated, it gives CASSVQTSGFSYNEQFF.

V usage is TRBV6-5 and J usage is TRBJ2-5, with D possibly matching TRBD1 (6 bases). Trimming took 2 bases from V and 3 from J, leaving 16 bases between them. The CDR3 totals 16 residues. CDR1 and CDR2 from the germline V gene are MNHEY and SVGAGI. The DNA of the CDR3 is TGTGCCAGCAGTTACGAACTGGCCAGGGGAGAAGAGACCCAGTACTTC. It specifies CASSYELARGEETQYF.

This sequence joins TRBV5-6 and TRBJ2-7; D might be TRBD1 (6 bases). CDR1 is SGHDT and CDR2 is YYEEEE in the germline V gene. The CDR3 consists of 13 residues. The V gene lost 4 bases and the J gene lost 5 bases, with 13 bases spanning the gap. CDR3 amino acids: CASSHSYRDEQYF. In nucleotides, the CDR3 is TGTGCCAGCAGCCACAGTTACAGGGACGAGCAGTACTTC. Full variable domain (outside the CDR3, taken from reference TRBV5-6 and TRBJ2-7): DAGVTQSPTHLIKTRGQQVTLRCSPKSGHDTVSWYQQALGQGPQFIFQYYEEEERQRGNFPDRFSGHQFPNYSSELNVNALLLGDSALYLCASSHSYRDEQYFGPGTRLTVT.

The genes are TRBV5-1 and TRBJ2-1; D perhaps matches TRBD1 (5 bases). Trimming pared 7 bases from V and 6 bases from J, leaving 14 bases between. This CDR3 comprises 13 residues. CDR1 SGHRS and CDR2 YFSETQ come from the germline V gene. The CDR3, as DNA: TGCGCCAGCCGGCAGGGAATCATCAATGAGCAGTTCTTC. Protein sequence: CASRQGIINEQFF.

The chain has TRBV27 and TRBJ2-2; D gene unclear. This CDR3 contains 11 residues. Germline CDR1 reads MNHEY; CDR2 reads SMNVEV (reference sequence). V was cut by 10 bases and J by 3 bases, with 6 bases left in between. This CDR3 is CATFYTGELFF. The CDR3, as DNA: TGTGCCACCTTCTACACCGGGGAGCTGTTTTTT.

V usage is TRBV29-1 and J usage is TRBJ1-1, with 7 bases lining up with TRBD1. V trimming: 1 base; J trimming: 6 bases; junction bases outside the gene matches: 20. The CDR3 has 18 amino acids. Germline loops: CDR1 SQVTM, CDR2 ANQGSEA. CDR3 in DNA: TGCAGCGTTGAAGGGGTGGGGACAGCGAACCCTTGGGGAGCTGAAGCTTTCTTT. Translating it yields CSVEGVGTANPWGAEAFF.